This T cell receptor (beta chain) appears in the sequencing data of a study of cytomegalovirus exposure and HLA in healthy donors. Study-level background: Earlier findings included about 120 million unique TCR beta sequences obtained from 150 million to 200 million T cells.

The germline V gene has CDR1 SGHAT and CDR2 FQNNGV. V lost 4 bases and J 8 bases, leaving 17 bases between the germline ends. The CDR3 extends over 14 amino acids. Worth noting for this clone: Its antigen remains unknown.

A multiplex PCR was run with 60 Vbeta primers and 13 Jbeta primers. Some clones are missing from TCRdb's copy, which holds only in-frame ones; the method was immunoSEQ multiplex PCR. Of over 150,000 clones in the sample, 80% to 85% were seen once. Study observations and caveats: For most TCR beta V segments, an earlier analysis put the productive rate at about 87% or about 30% of the time. It was about 180 TCR beta chains that were listed as cytomegalovirus-associated.

Source material: PBMCs. The origin of this receptor is a woman in her forties or fifties in good health and CMV-seropositive. The chain uses TRBV11-2 and TRBJ1-2; D may be TRBD1 (6 bases). CDR3 bases: TGTGCCAGCAGCTCGGGGGGCCGGACGGACGGCTACACCTTC. Protein: CASSSGGRTDGYTF.